This TCR beta chain was captured by sequencing in a study of human T cells and chemical hapten exposure. MiXCR, applied by TCRdb to the RACE reads, yields one record per CDR3 protein. Seen here are 55,000 to 75,000 distinct CDR3 sequences, about 6% observed once, and the top ten hold about 3.4%. CDR3 length: 11 residues. Trimming took off 3 bases at V and 4 bases at J, with 6 bases between the two ends. From germline, CDR1 is GTSNPN and CDR2 SVGIG (reference sequence). Sample time point: healthy volunteer bleed at 6 weeks. From whole blood left unfractionated, total RNA was extracted. This clonotype was detected only a few times.

This chain links TRBV30 with TRBJ1-1; D unclear. This receptor was identified in a female donor in good health. Some clones in this sample may be carry-over from other donors' samples. Sample: whole blood. This chain's CDR3 is CAWRGFTEAFF. The CDR3 DNA is TGTGCCTGGAGAGGGTTCACTGAAGCTTTCTTT.